This T cell receptor beta chain was profiled in a study of PD-L1 blockade in urothelial cancer (dated by TCRdb to about 2017). Looking at the study overall: Every patient began therapy at some point between 2014 and 2015 and was given atezolizumab 1,200 mg intravenously every 3 weeks. Twenty-five of 29 patients were identified as males with urothelial cancer of bladder origin, and a prior smoking history was reported by 18 of 29 patients. Patients had an ECOG performance status of 0 or 1 and had received between 0 and 3 prior chemotherapy regimens. Tumor samples yielded a median of approximately 1,400 T cells and 950 to 1,200 unique TCRs, with median clonality around 0.091 and T cell proportion roughly 0.099. The study was an exploratory multi-omic analysis of somatic, immune and clinical correlates of response to PD-L1 blockade with atezolizumab in urothelial cancer. Pretreatment tumor samples, along with matched peripheral blood serially collected before and after atezolizumab treatment, were subjected to TCR sequencing. Durable clinical benefit was defined as progression-free survival longer than 6 months, and TCR features were also tested against progression-free and overall survival. Whole exome sequencing and RNA sequencing of pretreatment tumors were performed alongside TCR sequencing in the same patients. Durable clinical benefit was achieved by nine patients but not by the remaining 20. Pretreatment blood TCR-seq was available for under 35 patients, at least one posttreatment blood collection was obtained for 24 patients, and tumor TCR-seq was available for 24 patients. Tumors from two patients failed quality control and three patients lacked available tumor, so five were excluded from tumor TCR analyses. Summary of the overall study and its limitations: At 3 weeks after the start of treatment, tumor-associated TCR clones in peripheral blood had expanded more in patients with durable benefit (n of about 20, p = 0.022). Because of the small sample size (n ≈ 30) and the many exploratory analyses performed, the results are intended to be regarded as hypothesis-generating. The proportion of tumor-infiltrating T lymphocytes was higher in patients with durable benefit (n ≈ 25, Mann-Whitney p = 0.047). The tumor samples were FFPE and were not collected immediately before treatment, and because only one sample per patient was used, heterogeneity may have been missed.

What this sample's time point label stands for: pretreatment tumor sample. The cohort included roughly 29 patients with locally advanced or metastatic urothelial carcinoma who were treated at Memorial Sloan Kettering on a trial protocol. Every piece of tumor tissue used for sequencing was obtained prior to atezolizumab dosing. The Qiagen DNeasy Blood extraction kit was used to purify genomic DNA from total PBMCs and tumor samples. With regard to this clone: No cognate antigen has been identified for it. No much larger clone exists at a distance of one base, and base qualities are not known.

The junction carries 12 bases between V and J, which are trimmed by 8 bases and 2 bases respectively. Its CDR3 holds 12 amino acids, cysteine through phenylalanine. Only the CDR3 DNA stays, 36 bases, in frame from base 1. CDR1 SQVTM and CDR2 ANQGSEA are derived from the germline V gene. Synthetic TCR analog templates were spiked into each PCR to estimate absolute template abundance from read counts. In FFPE tumors, housekeeping genes were amplified and quantified to estimate usable DNA and calculate T cell fraction. TCRbeta CDR3 regions were amplified from genomic DNA with bias-controlled V and J gene primers using the immunoSEQ assay. Rearranged TCRbeta segments were sequenced at approximately 20X coverage. From the authors' description of their analysis: Sequencing errors were corrected by clustering, and CDR3s were annotated against IMGT so that V, D and J genes could be assigned. Only productive TCRbeta rearrangements were used in downstream analyses, excluding out-of-frame or stop-codon sequences. Clonality was calculated as one minus the Shannon entropy normalized by the log of the number of unique productive sequences. Clones differing between time points or between blood and tumor were identified using Fisher's exact test with Benjamini-Hochberg correction, with an adjusted p below 0.01 applied as the threshold. As stored in TCRdb, this immuneACCESS dataset retains in-frame rearrangements with V and J assigned. A fraction of the clones does not appear; measured against another copy, unresolved V genes explain less than half of the discrepancy, and the remainder lacks a known reason. That table furnishes V, J and clone size, whereas the DNA furnished D and trimming. This sample gives about 700 clones in total; approximately 35% of them show up just once. The ten most abundant clones make up around 10% of the sample.

This material consisted of tumor tissue, taken before atezolizumab (anti-PD-L1) treatment. This receptor was obtained from a man in his sixties with urothelial cancer. The sequence links TRBV29-1 to TRBJ1-1; the D gene remains uncertain. The CDR3 here reads CSCRGPNTEAFF. The nucleotide sequence reads as follows: TGCAGCTGCCGTGGGCCCAACACTGAAGCTTTCTTT.